These 7 T cell receptor beta chains originate from one sample sequenced in a study of OX40 agonist ivuxolimab in advanced cancers. Library preparation was by the immunoSEQ multiplex PCR assay. The clones in this table, taken by TCRdb from immuneACCESS, are in-frame only. Not every clone is retained; where verified, under half of the shortfall comes from an unresolved V gene, and the cause of the rest is unknown. The sample table holds 100,000 or so clones, of which approximately 86% were seen once. Roughly 0.8% of the sample lies in the top ten. The sample here was CD4+ or CD8+ T cells sorted from blood, taken in a trial of the OX40 agonist ivuxolimab. The receptors shown here come from an adult with an advanced solid tumor such as melanoma, head and neck, liver or kidney cancer.

V and J are TRBV2 and TRBJ1-2; 8 positions match TRBD1. CDR1 is SNHLY, CDR2 FYNNEI, per germline. The CDR3 spans 18 residues. V lost 0 bases, J lost 3 bases, and 12 bases stayed unmatched. The CDR3 bases are TGTGCCAGCAGTGAAGCGGCCAGCGCAGGGGGCAGTGACTATGGCTACACCTTC. Its translation: CASSEAASAGGSDYGYTF. Combining the CDR3 with reference TRBV2 and TRBJ1-2 gives the whole variable domain EPEVTQTPSHQVTQMGQEVILRCVPISNHLYFYWYRQILGQKVEFLVSFYNNEISEKSEIFDDQFSVERPDGSNFTLKIRSTKLEDSAMYFCASSEAASAGGSDYGYTFGSGTRLTVV.

In regard to this clone: Other DNA sequences from this sample encode an identical CDR3 as well. The chain carries TRBV7-8 and TRBJ2-5, with unresolved D. V lost 3 bases and J 1 base, leaving 3 bases between the germline ends. This CDR3 is built from 12 residues. Germline loops: CDR1 SGHVS, CDR2 FQNEAQ. The CDR3 protein is CASSFIQETQYF. The CDR3 nucleotides read TGTGCCAGCAGCTTTATCCAAGAGACCCAGTACTTC.

For the CDR3, the DNA is TGTGCCAGCAGCGGGACAGGGGGCAGGGAGACCCAGTACTTC. It yields the protein CASSGTGGRETQYF. The chain has TRBV4-2 and TRBJ2-5, with TRBD1 identical over 12 bases. V trimming: 5 bases; J trimming: 5 bases; junction bases outside the gene matches: 3. CDR1 is LGHNA and CDR2 is YNFKEQ in the germline V gene. This CDR3 contains 14 residues.

The gene calls are TRBV27 and TRBJ1-1, with D perhaps matching TRBD1 (5 bases). CDR3 length: 16 amino acids. V gave up 2 bases and J gave up 5 bases, with 18 bases separating them. Germline V lookup: CDR1 MNHEY, CDR2 SMNVEV (reference sequence). In DNA, the CDR3 is TGTGCCAGCAGTTTAGTTGTTAGTCGGGGGAGGACTGAAGCTTTCTTT. Residues: CASSLVVSRGRTEAFF.

This clone was detected once. This chain links TRBV6-5 with TRBJ1-5, with a tentative D call TRBD1 (6 bases). The CDR3 is 13 residues long. From germline, CDR1 is MNHEY and CDR2 SVGAGI. V was cut by 4 bases and J by 6 bases, with 10 bases left in between. CDR3 DNA: TGTGCCAGCAGTTCCCAGGGGAGTCAGCCCCAGCATTTT. Its translation: CASSSQGSQPQHF.

The chain recombines TRBV7-2 with TRBJ2-2; the D gene is possibly TRBD1 (5 bases). Germline CDR1 is SGHTA and CDR2 is FQGNSA. Trimming cost V 5 bases and J 4 bases, with 11 bases left between them. The length of the CDR3 is 14 residues. The CDR3 region is CASSPRQSTGELFF. The DNA of the CDR3 is TGTGCCAGCAGCCCTCGACAGAGCACCGGGGAGCTGTTTTTT.

This clone was recorded only once. The CDR3 is CASSKDGLSGANVLTF. As DNA, the CDR3 is TGCGCCAGCAGCAAGGACGGACTCTCTGGGGCCAACGTCCTGACTTTC. The chain has TRBV5-1 and TRBJ2-6, with a weak D call TRBD2 (5 bases). The germline CDR1 and CDR2 sequences are SGHRS and YFSETQ. The CDR3 is 16 amino acids. The V gene lost 4 bases and the J gene lost 0 bases, with 11 bases spanning the gap.